A single sample gave rise to the 14 T cell receptor beta chains below, sequenced in a study of shared clonotypes between healthy human individuals. Sequencing was performed with immunoSEQ multiplex PCR; in TCRdb, only in-frame clones are kept and a portion is missing. The sample has hundreds of thousands of clones, roughly 79% seen once. Input material: PBMCs. The receptors were sampled from a woman between 40 and 55 years old in good health. Some clones in this sample may be carry-over from other donors' samples.

The genes are TRBV5-1 and TRBJ2-3; the match to TRBD1 covers 8 bases. CDR3 size: 15 residues. Germline-derived CDR1 and CDR2 are SGHRS and YFSETQ. Unmatched junction bases numbered 5, after V lost 4 bases and J lost 1 base. CDR3 DNA: TGCGCCAGCAGCGAACCGGGACAGGGCACAGATACGCAGTATTTT. This codes for CASSEPGQGTDTQYF.

In regard to this clone: A far larger clone lies a single base away; this is likely a read error. The chain combines TRBV7-3 with TRBJ2-1, with TRBD2 identical over 7 bases. Germline assignment: CDR1 SGHTA and CDR2 FQGTGA. The CDR3 covers 12 residues. The CDR3 here is CASSLSGRAVVF. CDR3 nucleotide sequence: TGTGCCAGCAGCTTAAGTGGGAGGGCCGTGGTCTTC.

As regards this clone: This likely traces to a read error, being one base from a far larger clone. The sample has other DNA sequences that encode this CDR3 too. The genes are TRBV7-2 and TRBJ2-7; tentatively, D is TRBD2 (5 bases). Trimming took off 5 bases at V and 3 bases at J, with 20 bases between the two ends. CDR1 SGHTA and CDR2 FQGNSA come from the germline V gene. CDR3 length equals 16 residues. This CDR3 is CASSHLRAGGFYEQYF. In DNA, the CDR3 is TGTGCCAGCAGCCACCTTAGGGCAGGAGGCTTCTACGAGCAGTACTTC.

The V gene is TRBV5-1, the J gene TRBJ2-5; D is unresolved. This CDR3 region has 13 residues. Between the trimmed V and J ends, which lost 1 base and 1 base, there was a span of 5 bases. The germline CDR1 and CDR2 sequences are SGHRS and YFSETQ. CDR3 sequence: CASSLTTQETQYF. The CDR3 DNA reads TGCGCCAGCAGCTTGACTACCCAAGAGACCCAGTACTTC.

Ten or more counts support this clone. A junction end diverges from the germline sequence, so it may reflect a read error. The chain employs TRBV4-3 and TRBJ1-1, with 8 bases fitting TRBD1. Germline values: CDR1 LGHNA, CDR2 YSLEER. This CDR3 is 13 amino acids long. The CDR3 here is CASSQDRAGGPTF. CDR3 in DNA: TGCGCCAGCAGCCAAGATAGAGCAGGGGGCCCGACCTTT.

This sequence joins TRBV7-9 and TRBJ1-1; 7 bases fit TRBD1. CDR3 size: 13 residues. The junction had 3 bases not matched to a gene; V was cut back by 5 bases and J by 3 bases. The germline CDR1 and CDR2 sequences are SEHNR and FQNEAQ (reference sequence). The CDR3 loop is CASSGQEDTEAFF. The DNA of the CDR3 is TGTGCCAGCAGCGGACAGGAGGACACTGAAGCTTTCTTT.

About this clone itself: Other DNA sequences in the sample encode the same CDR3. The rearrangement links TRBV18 to TRBJ1-1; D not resolved. The V gene lost 1 base and the J gene lost 2 bases, with 5 bases spanning the gap. This CDR3 has 13 amino acids. From germline, CDR1 is KGHSH and CDR2 LQKENI. This CDR3 reads CASSPQANTEAFF. The DNA for the CDR3 is TGTGCCAGCTCACCACAAGCAAACACTGAAGCTTTCTTT.

The chain's CDR3 is CASSQPGLAGVGNEQFF. The CDR3 DNA reads TGTGCCAGCAGTCAACCGGGGCTAGCGGGAGTCGGCAATGAGCAGTTCTTC. This chain connects TRBV25-1 to TRBJ2-1, with 10 positions matching TRBD2. V was pared by 5 bases and J by 6 bases, with 13 bases of the junction left unmatched. Germline V CDR1 and CDR2: MGHDK, SYGVNS. This CDR3 has 17 residues.

The V gene is TRBV6-1, the J gene TRBJ2-7, with 7 bases matching TRBD2. The CDR3 is 17 residues long. The germline V gene encodes CDR1 MNHNS and CDR2 SASEGT. Unmatched junction bases numbered 14, after V lost 0 bases and J lost 6 bases. The CDR3 reads CASSEADGGGIRFEQYF. The CDR3 DNA reads TGTGCCAGCAGTGAAGCAGATGGGGGGGGAATACGATTCGAGCAGTACTTC.

The chain uses TRBV5-1 and TRBJ2-1; 8 nucleotides line up with TRBD2. Germline V CDR1 and CDR2: SGHRS, YFSETQ. CDR3 length: 15 amino acids. After removal of 2 bases from V and 4 bases from J, the junction contained 5 bases not matched to a gene. The CDR3 DNA follows: TGCGCCAGCAGCTTTGTAGCGGGAAGTTACAATGAGCAGTTCTTC. Encoded protein: CASSFVAGSYNEQFF.

A word on this clone: The sample holds other DNA sequences that translate to the same CDR3. V usage is TRBV29-1 and J usage is TRBJ1-3; D call uncertain. The CDR3 is 12 residues long. Germline V gene lookup returns CDR1 SQVTM and CDR2 ANQGSEA. Trimming stripped 1 base from V and 4 bases from J, with 5 bases between. The CDR3 nucleotides read TGCAGCGTTGAAGTCGGGGGAAACACCATATATTTT. It is translated as CSVEVGGNTIYF.

This clone has a single count. A far larger clone is off by one base, so a read error is likely. The chain uses TRBV6-4 and TRBJ2-1; TRBD2 aligns across 7 bases. Germline CDR1 reads MRHNA; CDR2 reads SNTAGT. This CDR3 comprises 15 residues. Germline trimming cut 0 bases from V and 5 bases from J; bases unmatched to any gene: 4. CDR3 DNA sequence: TGTGCCAGCAGTGACTCTAGCGGGTCCCACAATGAGCAGTTCTTC. Translating gives CASSDSSGSHNEQFF.

The chain recombines TRBV11-2 with TRBJ1-6; possible D gene TRBD1, 5 bases. Germline values: CDR1 SGHAT, CDR2 FQNNGV. The CDR3 length is 14 residues. Trimming took off 5 bases at V and 10 bases at J, with 15 bases between the two ends. This CDR3 is CASSPLGVGSPLHF. The DNA of the CDR3 is TGTGCCAGCAGCCCGCTGGGGGTAGGATCACCCCTCCACTTT.

This clone has ten or more counts. The genes are TRBV4-3 and TRBJ2-2; D perhaps matches TRBD2 (6 bases). The length of the CDR3 is 16 residues. Germline V gene sequence: CDR1 LGHNA, CDR2 YSLEER. V lost 5 bases, J lost 3 bases, and 16 bases lay in between. CDR3 sequence (DNA): TGCGCCAGCAGCGCCCGGGGGACCCCTTACACCGGGGAGCTGTTTTTT. It yields the protein CASSARGTPYTGELFF.